A single sample gave rise to the 16 T cell receptor beta chains below, sequenced in a study of Ad26.COV2.S vaccination and SARS-CoV-2 variants. Here immunoSEQ multiplex PCR was the method, and the copy in TCRdb shows in-frame clones only, minus some. The sample lists around 320,000 clones; more than 70% were seen once. Treatment specified: roughly 19 received Ad26.COV2.S at low or high dose, single or two shots; about 5 received placebo; per-sample allocation not given. Repertoires come from day 63 after the first vaccine or placebo injection. The source material was peripheral blood, sampled in a trial of Ad26.COV2.S vaccine versus placebo. The receptors stem from a person aged 18 to 65 who received the Ad26.COV2.S COVID-19 vaccine or a placebo.

This clone has a single count. The J gene is TRBJ1-2, the V gene TRBV30; 8 positions match TRBD1. The length of the CDR3 is 15 residues. With 0 bases clipped from V and 2 bases from J, the junction kept 5 bases outside the gene matches. In germline, CDR1 is GTSNPN, CDR2 SVGIG (reference sequence). CDR3 sequence (DNA): TGTGCCTGGAGTGTACGGGACAGGTGGAACTATGGCTACACCTTC. Encoded protein: CAWSVRDRWNYGYTF.

This chain connects TRBV7-2 to TRBJ1-6; 8 bases match TRBD1. This CDR3 is built from 17 residues. V lost 5 bases to trimming and J lost 0 bases; unmatched junction nucleotides: 6. Germline V gene sequence: CDR1 SGHTA, CDR2 FQGNSA. The CDR3, as DNA: TGTGCCAGCAGCGGACAGGGCGGATACTCCTATAATTCACCCCTCCACTTT. Its protein is CASSGQGGYSYNSPLHF.

V gene TRBV19 combines with J gene TRBJ1-5; the D is unclear. From germline, CDR1 is LNHDA and CDR2 SQIVND (reference sequence). Trimming shortened V by 5 bases and J by 0 bases, and 14 bases separated the two germline ends. The CDR3 is made up of 16 amino acids. The CDR3, as DNA: TGTGCCAGTAGTTCAAATCAAGGGCGTAGCAATCAGCCCCAGCATTTT. Amino acids: CASSSNQGRSNQPQHF.

The chain recombines TRBV29-1 with TRBJ2-7; 7 bases are shared with TRBD1. This CDR3 has 11 amino acids. J lost 4 bases, V lost 5 bases, and 2 bases had no gene match. Germline values: CDR1 SQVTM, CDR2 ANQGSEA. CDR3 DNA: TGCAGCGTTCACAGGGGATACGAGCAGTACTTC. The encoded protein is CSVHRGYEQYF.

This sequence joins TRBV5-1 and TRBJ1-3; D is uncertain. The CDR3 covers 16 residues. CDR1 and CDR2 from the germline V gene are SGHRS and YFSETQ. Trimming removed 0 bases from V and 0 bases from J, with 10 bases in between. CDR3 residues: CASSLVADFSGNTIYF. DNA of the CDR3: TGCGCCAGCAGCTTGGTCGCGGATTTCTCTGGAAACACCATATATTTT.

The rearrangement links TRBV7-9 to TRBJ1-1, with TRBD1 identical over 9 bases. Germline V lookup: CDR1 SEHNR, CDR2 FQNEAQ (reference sequence). V shed 5 bases, J shed 2 bases, and the junction held 6 bases outside the gene matches. This CDR3 is built from 15 residues. This chain's CDR3 is CASSPGTGFNTEAFF. The CDR3 DNA reads TGTGCCAGCAGCCCTGGGACAGGGTTTAACACTGAAGCTTTCTTT.

J is TRBJ2-7 and V is TRBV3-1 (or the pseudogene TRBV3-2); D is unclear. The CDR3 contains 14 residues. CDR1 and CDR2 from the germline V gene are LGHDT and YNNKEL (reference sequence). Trimming stripped 0 bases from V and 2 bases from J, with 8 bases between. CDR3 sequence reads: CASSQDSVTYEQYF. The CDR3 DNA reads as TGTGCCAGCAGCCAAGATTCGGTTACCTACGAGCAGTACTTC.

The chain couples TRBV30 to TRBJ1-5; TRBD1 is a possible D gene (6 bases). The V gene's germline CDR1 is GTSNPN and CDR2 SVGIG (reference sequence). The CDR3 is 15 amino acids. Trimming took off 1 base at V and 1 base at J, with 11 bases between the two ends. CDR3 in amino acids: CAWSARGGSNQPQHF. The CDR3 DNA follows: TGTGCCTGGAGTGCCAGGGGTGGGAGCAATCAGCCCCAGCATTTT.

The chain has TRBV10-3 and TRBJ1-1; the D is unclear. The V end lost 3 bases, the J end lost 3 bases, and 20 bases lay between the germline ends. CDR1 is ENHRY, CDR2 SYGVKD, per germline. CDR3 length: 17 residues. DNA of the CDR3: TGTGCCATCAGTGACCTAGCTCAGCCTTGGGCCGACACTGAAGCTTTCTTT. This sequence encodes CAISDLAQPWADTEAFF.

This clone turned up a few times. This rearrangement joins TRBV3-1 (or the pseudogene TRBV3-2) to TRBJ1-3; 9 bases map to TRBD1. The V and J ends lost 1 base and 4 bases, in that order; junction bases with no gene match: 2. Looked up from germline, CDR1 is LGHDT and CDR2 is YNNKEL (reference sequence). The CDR3 covers 15 residues. CDR3 in amino acids: CASSQGTGEGNTIYF. CDR3 coding DNA: TGTGCCAGCAGCCAAGGGACAGGGGAAGGAAACACCATATATTTT.

This chain connects TRBV6-2 or TRBV6-3 to TRBJ2-7; unclear D gene. Germline values: CDR1 MNHEY, CDR2 SVGEGT. The CDR3 consists of 12 residues. V was clipped by 4 bases and J by 2 bases, with 6 bases between them. Written as DNA, the CDR3 is TGTGCCAGCAGTTTGGGCGCCTACGAGCAGTACTTC. Its protein product is CASSLGAYEQYF.

This chain connects TRBV10-3 to TRBJ1-4, with D tentatively TRBD1 (6 bases). Germline CDR1 ENHRY, CDR2 SYGVKD. Trimming stripped 2 bases from V and 0 bases from J, with 19 bases between. This CDR3 comprises 19 residues. CDR3 nucleotides: TGTGCCATCAGTGAGACCGATTTCGGGGGGCAGTCAACTAATGAAAAACTGTTTTTT. Protein sequence: CAISETDFGGQSTNEKLFF.

The rearrangement uses TRBV3-1 (or the pseudogene TRBV3-2) and TRBJ1-4, with TRBD1 matching over 10 bases. Per the germline V gene, CDR1 is LGHDT and CDR2 is YNNKEL (reference sequence). This CDR3 has 14 amino acids. V was clipped by 4 bases and J by 8 bases; unmatched bases: 4. CDR3 coding DNA: TGTGCCAGCAGCCTTAGGACAGGGGGAGAAAAACTGTTTTTT. Encoded protein: CASSLRTGGEKLFF.

The genes are TRBV4-3 and TRBJ1-2; 10 nucleotides agree with TRBD1. Unmatched junction bases numbered 4, after V lost 1 base and J lost 2 bases. CDR1 LGHNA and CDR2 YSLEER come from the germline V gene. This CDR3 region has 16 residues. The CDR3 DNA reads TGCGCCAGCAGCCAAGGTACGACAGGGGGCAACTATGGCTACACCTTC. Translating gives CASSQGTTGGNYGYTF.

The chain couples TRBV2 to TRBJ1-2, with TRBD1 matching 9 bases. The V and J ends lost 6 bases and 6 bases, in that order; junction bases with no gene match: 8. Germline CDR1 is SNHLY and CDR2 is FYNNEI. This CDR3 comprises 14 residues. The CDR3, as DNA: TGTGCCAGCAGCGTTACAGGGGGCATTGATGGCTACACCTTC. It yields the protein CASSVTGGIDGYTF.

This clone was seen more than once but under ten times. DNA of the CDR3: TGTGCCAGCAGTTACTCGACGGGAACAGGGATGCCCCTCCACTTT. It translates to CASSYSTGTGMPLHF. This sequence joins TRBV6-2 or TRBV6-3 and TRBJ1-6; a weak D match, TRBD1 (6 bases). Germline-derived CDR1 and CDR2 are MNHEY and SVGEGT. The CDR3 extends over 15 amino acids. V was clipped by 0 bases and J by 13 bases, with 16 bases between them.